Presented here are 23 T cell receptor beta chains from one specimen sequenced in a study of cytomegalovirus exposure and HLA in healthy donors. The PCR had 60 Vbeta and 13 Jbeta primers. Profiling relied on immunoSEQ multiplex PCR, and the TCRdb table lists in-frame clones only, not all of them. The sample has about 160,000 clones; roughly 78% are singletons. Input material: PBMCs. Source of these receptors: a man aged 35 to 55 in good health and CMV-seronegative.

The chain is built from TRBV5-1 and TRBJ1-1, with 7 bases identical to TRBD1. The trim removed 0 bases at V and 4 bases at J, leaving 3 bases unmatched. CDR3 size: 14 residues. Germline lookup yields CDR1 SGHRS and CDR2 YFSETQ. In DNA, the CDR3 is TGCGCCAGCAGCTTGGGACAGGGTTTCACTGAAGCTTTCTTT. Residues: CASSLGQGFTEAFF.

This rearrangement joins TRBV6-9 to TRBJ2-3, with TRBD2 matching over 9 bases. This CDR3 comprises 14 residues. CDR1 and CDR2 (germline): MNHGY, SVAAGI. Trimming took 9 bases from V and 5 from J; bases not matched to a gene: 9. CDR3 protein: CARRSPTSGDTQYF. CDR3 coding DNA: TGTGCCAGGCGCTCCCCGACTAGCGGAGATACGCAGTATTTT.

DNA of the CDR3: TGCGCCAGCAGCTATACAGGGGCGAACACTGAAGCTTTCTTT. It yields the protein CASSYTGANTEAFF. The rearrangement links TRBV5-1 to TRBJ1-1, with TRBD1 matching 7 bases. Per the germline V gene, CDR1 is SGHRS and CDR2 is YFSETQ. This CDR3 is 14 amino acids long. Trimming at V came to 3 bases and at J to 1 base, leaving 3 bases not matched to a gene.

The CDR3 loop reads CASSLSQGYNSPLHF. CDR3 coding DNA: TGTGCCAGCAGCTTAAGTCAGGGCTATAATTCACCCCTCCACTTT. J is TRBJ1-6 and V is TRBV7-2, with TRBD1 as a possible D gene (5 bases). Per germline, CDR1 SGHTA and CDR2 FQGNSA. The CDR3 sequence is 15 residues long. V was clipped by 2 bases and J by 3 bases, with 8 bases between them.

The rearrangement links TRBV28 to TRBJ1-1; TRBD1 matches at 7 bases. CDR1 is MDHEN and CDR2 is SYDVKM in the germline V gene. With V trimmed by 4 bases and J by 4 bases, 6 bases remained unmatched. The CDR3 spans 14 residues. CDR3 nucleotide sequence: TGTGCCAGCAGTTCCAGACAGGGCAGCACTGAAGCTTTCTTT. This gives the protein CASSSRQGSTEAFF.

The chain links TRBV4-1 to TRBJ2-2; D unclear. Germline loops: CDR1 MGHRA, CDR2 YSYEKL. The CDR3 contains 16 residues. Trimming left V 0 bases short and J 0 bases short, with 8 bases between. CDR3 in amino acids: CASSQDPVTNTGELFF. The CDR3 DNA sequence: TGCGCCAGCAGCCAAGATCCGGTTACGAACACCGGGGAGCTGTTTTTT.

The CDR3 loop reads CASSLRRGTNEKLFF. CDR3 nucleotide sequence: TGCGCCAGCAGCTTGCGGAGGGGAACTAATGAAAAACTGTTTTTT. The rearrangement links TRBV5-1 to TRBJ1-4; a weak D match, TRBD1 (5 bases). This CDR3 contains 15 residues. CDR1 SGHRS and CDR2 YFSETQ come from the germline V gene. Trimming cost V 1 base and J 1 base, with 8 bases left between them. The whole variable domain, filled in from reference TRBV5-1 and TRBJ1-4, reads KAGVTQTPRYLIKTRGQQVTLSCSPISGHRSVSWYQQTPGQGLQFLFEYFSETQRNKGNFPGRFSGRQFSNSRSEMNVSTLELGDSALYLCASSLRRGTNEKLFFGSGTQLSVL.

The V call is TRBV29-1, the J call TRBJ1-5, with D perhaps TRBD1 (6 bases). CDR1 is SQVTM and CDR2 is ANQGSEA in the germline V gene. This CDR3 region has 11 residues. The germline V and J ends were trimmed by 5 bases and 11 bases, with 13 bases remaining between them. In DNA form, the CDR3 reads TGCAGCGTTCTACAGGGTCGTACCCAGCATTTT. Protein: CSVLQGRTQHF.

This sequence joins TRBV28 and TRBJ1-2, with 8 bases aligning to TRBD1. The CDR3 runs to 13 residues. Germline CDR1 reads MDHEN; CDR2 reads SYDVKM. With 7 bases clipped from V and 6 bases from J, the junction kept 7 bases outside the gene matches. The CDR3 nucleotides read TGTGCCAGCATGCAGGGGGCGCAAGATGGCTACACCTTC. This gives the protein CASMQGAQDGYTF.

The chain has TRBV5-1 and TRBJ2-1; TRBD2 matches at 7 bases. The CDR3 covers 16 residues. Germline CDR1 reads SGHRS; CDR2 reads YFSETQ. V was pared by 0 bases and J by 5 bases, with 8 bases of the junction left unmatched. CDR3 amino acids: CASSLERGVLDNEQFF. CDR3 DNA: TGCGCCAGCAGCTTGGAACGGGGGGTCTTGGACAATGAGCAGTTCTTC.

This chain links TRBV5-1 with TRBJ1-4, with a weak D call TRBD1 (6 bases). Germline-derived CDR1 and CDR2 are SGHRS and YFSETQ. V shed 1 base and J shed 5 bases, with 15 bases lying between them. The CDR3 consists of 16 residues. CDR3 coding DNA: TGCGCCAGCAGCTTGTTAGGTCGAGGGGGAAATGAAAAACTGTTTTTT. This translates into CASSLLGRGGNEKLFF.

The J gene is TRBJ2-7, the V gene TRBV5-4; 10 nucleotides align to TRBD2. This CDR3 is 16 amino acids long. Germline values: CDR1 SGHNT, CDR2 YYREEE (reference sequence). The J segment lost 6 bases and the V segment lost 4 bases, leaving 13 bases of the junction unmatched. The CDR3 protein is CASSRRGAGGPPEQYF. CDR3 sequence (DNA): TGTGCCAGCAGCCGGAGGGGAGCGGGAGGGCCACCCGAGCAGTACTTC.

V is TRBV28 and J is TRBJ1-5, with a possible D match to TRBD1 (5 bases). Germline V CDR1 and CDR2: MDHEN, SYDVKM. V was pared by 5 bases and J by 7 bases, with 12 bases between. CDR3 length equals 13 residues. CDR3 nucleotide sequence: TGTGCCAGCAGTCCCCCAGGACACCAGCCCCAGCATTTT. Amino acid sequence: CASSPPGHQPQHF.

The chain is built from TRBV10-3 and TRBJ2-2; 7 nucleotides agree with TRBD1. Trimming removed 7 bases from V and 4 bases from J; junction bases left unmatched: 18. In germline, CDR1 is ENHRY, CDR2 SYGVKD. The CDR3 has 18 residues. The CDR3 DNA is TGTGCCATCATTGGGGACAGAGGGGAGCACGGGTCCACCGGGGAGCTGTTTTTT. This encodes CAIIGDRGEHGSTGELFF.

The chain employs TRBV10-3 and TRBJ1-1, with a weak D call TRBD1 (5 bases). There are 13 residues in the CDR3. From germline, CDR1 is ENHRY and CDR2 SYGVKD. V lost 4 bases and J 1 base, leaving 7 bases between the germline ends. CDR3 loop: CAISVGGNTEAFF. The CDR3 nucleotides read TGTGCCATCAGTGTCGGGGGGAACACTGAAGCTTTCTTT.

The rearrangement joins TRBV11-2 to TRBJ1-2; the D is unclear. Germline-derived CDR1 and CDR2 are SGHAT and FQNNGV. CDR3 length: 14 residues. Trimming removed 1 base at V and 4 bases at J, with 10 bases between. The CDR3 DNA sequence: TGTGCCAGCAGCTTAGGAGGTGCCCGCTATGGCTACACCTTC. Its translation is CASSLGGARYGYTF. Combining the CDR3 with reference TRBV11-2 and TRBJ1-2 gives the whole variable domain EAGVAQSPRYKIIEKRQSVAFWCNPISGHATLYWYQQILGQGPKLLIQFQNNGVVDDSQLPKDRFSAERLKGVDSTLKIQPAKLEDSAVYLCASSLGGARYGYTFGSGTRLTVV.

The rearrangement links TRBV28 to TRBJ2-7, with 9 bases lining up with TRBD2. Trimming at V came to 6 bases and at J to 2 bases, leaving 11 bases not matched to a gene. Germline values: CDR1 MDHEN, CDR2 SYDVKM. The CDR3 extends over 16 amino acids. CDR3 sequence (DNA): TGTGCCAGCAGCCCACCGGGGGTAGCGGGGGCCTACGAGCAGTACTTC. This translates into CASSPPGVAGAYEQYF.

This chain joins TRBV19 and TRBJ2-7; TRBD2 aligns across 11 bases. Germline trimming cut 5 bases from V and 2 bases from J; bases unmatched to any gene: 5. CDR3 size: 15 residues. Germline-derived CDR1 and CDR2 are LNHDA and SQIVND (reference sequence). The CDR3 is CASSASSGRAYEQYF. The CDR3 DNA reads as TGTGCCAGTAGTGCCAGTAGCGGGAGGGCCTACGAGCAGTACTTC.

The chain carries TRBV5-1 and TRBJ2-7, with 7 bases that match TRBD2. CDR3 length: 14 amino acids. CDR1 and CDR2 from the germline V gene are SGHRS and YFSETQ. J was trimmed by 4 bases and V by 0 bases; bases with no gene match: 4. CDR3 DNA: TGCGCCAGCAGCTTGGACGGGAGGAGGTACGAGCAGTACTTC. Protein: CASSLDGRRYEQYF.

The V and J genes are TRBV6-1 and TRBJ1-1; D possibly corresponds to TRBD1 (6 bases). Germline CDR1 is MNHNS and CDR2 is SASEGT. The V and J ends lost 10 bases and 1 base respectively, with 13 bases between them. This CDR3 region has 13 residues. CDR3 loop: CATSTGSNTEAFF. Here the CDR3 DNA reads TGTGCCACCTCGACAGGCTCGAACACTGAAGCTTTCTTT.

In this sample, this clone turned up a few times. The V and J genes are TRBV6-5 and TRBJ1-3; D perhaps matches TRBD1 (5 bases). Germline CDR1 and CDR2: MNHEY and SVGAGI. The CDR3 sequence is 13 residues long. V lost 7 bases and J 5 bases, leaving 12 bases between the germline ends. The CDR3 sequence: CASIEDTRNTIYF. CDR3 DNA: TGTGCCAGCATAGAGGACACGCGAAACACCATATATTTT.

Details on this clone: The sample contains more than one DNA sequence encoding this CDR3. The CDR3 DNA reads as TGTGCCAGCAGCCAAGTCGGAGGGACAGGGAGGTTTGCAACTAATGAAAAACTGTTTTTT. It translates to CASSQVGGTGRFATNEKLFF. The chain employs TRBV4-2 and TRBJ1-4, with 9 bases matching TRBD1. The CDR3 has 20 residues. Germline V CDR1 and CDR2: LGHNA, YNFKEQ. Losses at the gene ends were 1 base for V and 0 bases for J; bases not matched to a gene: 12.

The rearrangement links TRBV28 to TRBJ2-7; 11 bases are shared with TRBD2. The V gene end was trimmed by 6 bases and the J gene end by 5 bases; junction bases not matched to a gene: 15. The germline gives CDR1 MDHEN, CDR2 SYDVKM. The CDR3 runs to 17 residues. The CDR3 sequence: CASSLIRLAGGPNEQYF. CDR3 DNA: TGTGCCAGCAGCCTTATAAGGTTAGCGGGAGGGCCGAACGAGCAGTACTTC.